This TCR beta chain was sequenced during a study of T cells in Graves' hyperthyroidism and ophthalmopathy. This clonotype was picked up many times. Amplification of TCR beta CDR3 regions was performed using RNA transcripts as template. The HTBI primer set drove a first-round RT-PCR of the TCR CDR3. TCRdb processed the multiplex PCR reads anew with MiXCR; each CDR3 protein has one entry. The sample holds approximately 260,000 distinct CDR3 sequences, about 16% seen once. The CDR3 contains 13 residues. Germline V CDR1 and CDR2: MNHEY, SMNVEV (reference sequence). V was clipped by 6 bases and J by 1 base, with 8 bases between them.

This sequence originates from a woman aged 45 to 65 with Graves' hyperthyroidism that later progressed to Graves' ophthalmopathy. Material: blood. This chain connects TRBV27 to TRBJ2-3; possible D gene TRBD2, 6 bases. The CDR3 loop is CASRERGTDTQYF. CDR3 DNA: TGTGCCAGCAGAGAGCGGGGCACAGATACGCAGTATTTT.